This note documents a single TCR beta chain sequence. This specimen belongs to a study of T cell responses to AZD1222 COVID-19 vaccine. Sequencing used immunoSEQ multiplex PCR; TCRdb keeps in-frame clones, though not all of them. The data hold some 120,000 clones, with approximately 88% observed a single time. The CDR3 is 15 amino acids. The V gene lost 0 bases and the J gene lost 1 base, with 9 bases spanning the gap. In germline, CDR1 is LNHNV, CDR2 YYDKDF (reference sequence). This rearrangement joins TRBV15 to TRBJ1-1; D is ambiguous. This receptor was identified in an adult in good health. Material: peripheral blood, obtained on day 0 of MenACWY control vaccination. CDR3 DNA: TGTGCCACCAGCAGAGATCCTGGTCCGAACACTGAAGCTTTCTTT. Its protein is CATSRDPGPNTEAFF.